This T cell receptor (beta chain) emerged from a study of monozygotic twins with inflammatory bowel disease (dated 2019 in TCRdb). Notes on the research overall: In total, around 30 monozygotic twin pairs made up the full study: 19 Danish pairs, all IBD-discordant, plus nine German pairs, of which four were IBD-concordant and five were IBD-discordant. The search for disease-associated traits relied mainly on comparing, within discordant pairs, IBD patients with their genetically identical healthy co-twins. Each individual had, on average, about 151 000 unique TCRalpha sequences and 181 000 unique TCRbeta sequences available for analysis.

There are 15 amino acids in the CDR3, from cysteine to phenylalanine inclusive. The record lacks a DNA sequence. CDR1 is given as SEHNR and CDR2 as FQNEAQ, both from the germline V gene (reference sequence). A word on this clonotype: Its antigen remains undetermined.

Library generation was performed with 5' RACE. The input for every TCR library was around 3,800 ng of total RNA. For each sample, cDNA was synthesized in eight separate reactions using SMARTScribe reverse transcriptase. Unique molecular identifiers containing a 6-nucleotide sample barcode were introduced through template switching during cDNA synthesis. TCRalpha and TCRbeta cDNA was amplified in two nested PCRs of approximately 16 and 10 cycles, and bead purification was carried out after each PCR. Before amplification, the cDNA was treated with uracil DNA-glycosylase and purified using the QIAquick PCR purification kit. The second PCR was the step at which Illumina TruSeq-compatible adapters and sample-specific barcodes were added. TapeStation and Qubit were used to check library quality and concentration, and roughly 4.6 ng of each library was pooled. The pooled libraries were sequenced with 2 x 100 bp reads and custom sequencing primers on an Illumina HiSeq2500 single-index Rapid Run. As for how the authors treated the data: MiGEC version 1.2.6 was used for UMI-based consensus assembly, which corrected PCR and sequencing errors. V(D)J alignment, clonotype assembly and CDR3 extraction were performed with MiXCR version 2.1.1. Normalisation of gene usage, clonotype sharing and MAIT/NKT TCR abundance was achieved by analysing the top 1000, 10 000 and 20 000 clonotypes per sample. Diversity was computed as the inverse Simpson index with the vegan R package after downsampling to 27 000 UMIs. Paired Mann-Whitney U tests were applied to discordant twin pairs, with Benjamini-Hochberg correction for multiple testing. TCRdb reprocessed the public reads and reports one entry per CDR3 protein sequence, without DNA. The V and J calls, along with clone size, are taken from TCRdb and not from the paper's own processing. The sample table on file contains some 300,000 distinct CDR3 sequences. The ten most abundant clones make up approximately 5.4% of the sample.

A 2.5 ml peripheral blood sample was drawn into PAXgene tubes per donor and stored at -80°C. Without any T cell sorting, total RNA was extracted from whole blood using the PAXgene blood miRNA kit on an automated QIAcube. Peripheral blood from monozygotic twin pairs who were concordant or discordant for inflammatory bowel disease underwent deep TCRalpha and TCRbeta repertoire profiling using unique molecular barcoding. For every twin pair, smoking habits were documented, and each individual was categorised as a current, former or never smoker. What the research found in general, with its limitations: IBD patients had lower TCRbeta repertoire diversity, measured by the inverse Simpson index, than their healthy co-twins. IBD patients shared fewer clonotypes with other individuals than healthy twins did, most markedly in patients showing signs of disease activity. Concordant and discordant twins showed no difference in repertoire similarity, possibly because of limited statistical power. Because patients received different immunosuppressive treatments, the repertoires may have picked up extra background noise and variability between individuals. The results gave no support for a single strong signal or clonotype linked to IBD. Different T cell subtypes could not be distinguished in the analysis.

Recombination connected TRBV7-9 to TRBJ1-4. Sequencing was done on a sample of blood. This TCR came from a human donor with ulcerative colitis or Crohn's disease, or a healthy co-twin of an affected twin (not recorded which). The CDR3 reads CASTRRAGLVEKLFF.